A single sample gave rise to the 30 T cell receptor beta chains below, sequenced in a study of tumor and adjacent non-tumor tissue in lung cancer. TCRbeta libraries were built with three rounds of nested PCR, modified from ARM-PCR. TCRdb itself ran the multiplex PCR reads through MiXCR, one entry per CDR3 protein. The table includes roughly 74,000 distinct CDR3 sequences, more than 65% detected once. No cell sorting was done before RNA was extracted from the tissue. This non-tumor lung sample came from over 3 cm beyond the tumor edge. The specimen was distant non-tumor lung tissue. The receptors come from a man aged 65 to 79 with non-small cell lung cancer.

The V gene is TRBV4-1, the J gene TRBJ1-1, with D unresolved. The length of the CDR3 is 14 residues. Deletions cut 2 bases from V and 8 bases from J, with 15 bases between. Germline lookup yields CDR1 MGHRA and CDR2 YSYEKL. CDR3 nucleotide sequence: TGCGCCAGCAGCCAAACGAATCGAGGCACAGAAGCTTTCTTT. This encodes CASSQTNRGTEAFF.

This clonotype was counted only a few times. The gene calls are TRBV5-4 and TRBJ2-7; 8 nucleotides agree with TRBD1. The CDR3 contains 15 residues. V lost 4 bases, J lost 3 bases, and 9 bases stayed unmatched. CDR1 is SGHNT and CDR2 is YYREEE in the germline V gene (reference sequence). CDR3 in DNA: TGTGCCAGCAGCCAGATGGACAGGGTGGTCTACGAGCAGTACTTC. Encoded protein: CASSQMDRVVYEQYF.

V is TRBV11-3 and J is TRBJ1-2; no reliable D call. Germline V gene sequence: CDR1 SGHNT, CDR2 YENEEA. This CDR3 region has 14 residues. The CDR3 DNA follows: TGTGAGACCAGCCACCCAGACGGGCTGGGGGGCTACACCTTC. Amino acids: CETSHPDGLGGYTF. The entire variable domain, with the rest obtained from reference TRBV11-3 and TRBJ1-2, is as follows: EAGVVQSPRYKIIEKKQPVAFWCNPISGHNTLYWYLQNLGQGPELLIRYENEEAVDDSQLPKDRFSAERLKGVDSTLKIQPAELGDSAVYLCETSHPDGLGGYTFGSGTRLTVV.

For this clonotype: A much larger clone differs by one base, so this may be a read error. This sequence joins TRBV28 and TRBJ2-3; 8 bases map to TRBD1. Germline trimming cut 6 bases from V and 8 bases from J; bases unmatched to any gene: 10. Germline CDR1 reads MDHEN; CDR2 reads SYDVKM. CDR3 size: 14 residues. As DNA, the CDR3 is TGTGCCAGCAGCCCGGGACAGGTCTCCTCTACGCAGTATTTT. Translating it yields CASSPGQVSSTQYF.

This clonotype was picked up many times. The rearrangement links TRBV20-1 to TRBJ1-3; 8 nucleotides align to TRBD1. With 4 bases clipped from V and 0 bases from J, the junction kept 8 bases outside the gene matches. The CDR3 is 16 amino acids. Germline CDR1 and CDR2: DFQATT and SNEGSKA (reference sequence). CDR3 amino acids: CSATTGTGHSGNTIYF. CDR3 in DNA: TGCAGTGCTACTACCGGGACAGGACACTCTGGAAACACCATATATTTT.

The chain's CDR3 is CKVVPYQSSVEDGYTF. The DNA of the CDR3 is TGCAAGGTTGTCCCCTATCAATCCTCGGTAGAAGATGGCTACACCTTC. The V call is TRBV29-1, the J call TRBJ1-2; the D is unclear. Germline assignment: CDR1 SQVTM and CDR2 ANQGSEA. This CDR3 comprises 16 residues.

The chain has TRBV30 and TRBJ1-2; D is perhaps TRBD1 (5 bases). CDR1 is GTSNPN and CDR2 is SVGIG in the germline V gene (reference sequence). The CDR3 is 16 residues long. V lost 5 bases and J 4 bases, leaving 23 bases between the germline ends. CDR3 sequence: CAWSPGIGAFSYGYTF. The CDR3 coding sequence is TGTGCCTGGTCCCCCGGGATAGGGGCTTTCTCCTATGGCTACACCTTC.

With regard to this clonotype: The junction and the germline gene differ at one end; a read error may be behind it. V is TRBV6-2 or TRBV6-3 and J is TRBJ2-2, with no clear D. The germline gives CDR1 MNHEY, CDR2 SVGEGT. CDR3 length equals 12 residues. The CDR3 DNA reads TGTGCTATCAGTACCAACACCAGGGAGCTGTTTTTT. This translates into CAISTNTRELFF.

Worth noting for this clonotype: The conserved phenylalanine or tryptophan is not found at the CDR3 terminus, so this likely reflects a read error. The rearrangement uses TRBV10-2 and TRBJ1-6; the D is unclear. The CDR3 sequence is 16 residues long. Germline CDR1 is WSHSY and CDR2 is SAAADI. Trimming left V 6 bases short and J 5 bases short, with 17 bases between. The CDR3 sequence: CASSSQLDVNNSPLHL. Written as DNA, the CDR3 is TGCGCCAGCAGCTCACAATTGGACGTTAATAATTCACCCCTCCACTTG.

Points on this clonotype: One end of the junction fails to match germline, which may point to a read error. This chain joins TRBV27 and TRBJ2-7; D is ambiguous. Germline V gene lookup returns CDR1 MNHEY and CDR2 SMNVEV (reference sequence). CDR3 length: 15 residues. For the CDR3, the DNA is TGTGCCAGCGGACCGACAAGCCGCCTCTCCTACGAGCAGTATTTC. It specifies CASGPTSRLSYEQYF.

The chain employs TRBV6-5 and TRBJ2-3; tentative D call: TRBD2 (6 bases). CDR3 size: 14 residues. V lost 6 bases and J 11 bases, leaving 21 bases between the germline ends. CDR1 is MNHEY, CDR2 SVGAGI, per germline. The DNA of the CDR3 is TGTGCCAGCAGCCTCACTGGCGGGGCGAATAGGCAGTATTTT. This translates into CASSLTGGANRQYF.

About this clonotype itself: An end of the junction does not agree with germline; a read error may underlie this. This chain links TRBV6-5 with TRBJ2-6, with a possible D match to TRBD2 (6 bases). The CDR3 is made up of 15 amino acids. Per germline, CDR1 MNHEY and CDR2 SVGAGI. The CDR3 DNA reads TGTGTCAGCAGTTACGGGAGCGGTGGGGCCAACGTCCTGACCTTC. Its translation is CVSSYGSGGANVLTF.

Note on this clonotype: One junction end disagrees with the germline gene, perhaps due to a read error. The rearrangement links TRBV28 to TRBJ2-3, with a weak D call TRBD2 (5 bases). Germline values: CDR1 MDHEN, CDR2 SYDVKM. CDR3 length equals 14 residues. CDR3 protein: CASSLGVVGDTHYF. CDR3 nucleotide sequence: TGTGCCAGCAGTTTAGGGGTAGTGGGAGATACGCACTATTTT.

This rearrangement joins TRBV28 to TRBJ1-5; TRBD1 matches 9 bases. CDR1 and CDR2 (germline): MDHEN, SYDVKM. This CDR3 has 16 amino acids. With V trimmed by 5 bases and J by 6 bases, 11 bases remained unmatched. The CDR3 region has the DNA TGTGCCAGCAGTATAACAGGGGGCCTTTTAGGTCAGCCCCAGCATTTT. As protein: CASSITGGLLGQPQHF.

In the case of this clonotype: This is likely a read error, given that the CDR3 carries no conserved phenylalanine or tryptophan at its end. As DNA, the CDR3 is TGTGTCAGCAGCTTAGGACAAAGCTACGAGCAGTACCTC. Its translation is CVSSLGQSYEQYL. V usage is TRBV6-1 and J usage is TRBJ2-7, with D tentatively TRBD1 (5 bases). CDR3 length: 13 residues. Germline CDR1 is MNHNS and CDR2 is SASEGT.

On this clonotype: A read error may explain this, as a much larger clone is one base away. The V and J genes are TRBV6-6 and TRBJ2-7; the D call may be TRBD1 or TRBD2 (5 bases each). Germline V gene data show CDR1 as MNHNY and CDR2 as SVGAGI (reference sequence). Trimming took off 6 bases at V and 3 bases at J, with 18 bases between the two ends. The CDR3 has 15 amino acids. CDR3 loop: CASRPGTYTYYEQYF. The CDR3 DNA reads as TGTGCCAGCAGACCCGGGACCTACACTTACTACGAGCAGTACTTC.

About this clonotype: Relative to the germline gene, one junction end is altered; a read error may explain this. This chain joins TRBV6-1 and TRBJ2-3; no firm D call. This CDR3 has 13 amino acids. In germline, CDR1 is MNHNS, CDR2 SASEGT. In DNA form, the CDR3 reads TGTTCCAGCTGGAGTGGGAGCACAGATACGCAGTATTTT. This gives the protein CSSWSGSTDTQYF.

This clonotype is a singleton in its sample. The chain has TRBV6-6 and TRBJ2-1, with 8 positions matching TRBD2. Germline CDR1 and CDR2: MNHNY and SVGAGI (reference sequence). CDR3 length: 16 residues. The junction had 6 bases not matched to a gene; V was cut back by 4 bases and J by 1 base. This CDR3 is CASSSPAGGSYNEQFF. The DNA for the CDR3 is TGTGCCAGCAGTTCTCCCGCGGGGGGATCCTACAATGAGCAGTTCTTC.

This clonotype is a singleton in its sample. The final CDR3 position lacks the conserved phenylalanine or tryptophan, pointing to a likely read error. The rearrangement joins TRBV5-4 to TRBJ2-2; TRBD1 matches at 7 bases. Trimming removed 8 bases from V and 3 bases from J; junction bases left unmatched: 7. CDR1 is SGHNT and CDR2 is YYREEE in the germline V gene (reference sequence). This CDR3 contains 14 residues. In DNA, the CDR3 is TGTGCCAGTAAGACAGGGATTGACACCGGGGAGCTGTTTTCT. It translates to CASKTGIDTGELFS.

As for this clonotype: The conserved phenylalanine or tryptophan normally closing the CDR3 is absent here, so this likely arose from a read error. The V gene is TRBV6-6, the J gene TRBJ1-6; D perhaps matches TRBD1 (6 bases). The CDR3 runs to 15 residues. Deletions cut 7 bases from V and 10 bases from J, with 20 bases between. Germline V gene sequence: CDR1 MNHNY, CDR2 SVGAGI (reference sequence). This CDR3 reads CASIRDTTWLSPLHI. The CDR3, as DNA: TGTGCCAGCATTCGGGACACCACTTGGTTATCACCCCTCCACATT.

This clonotype turned up a few times. The junction departs from germline at one end; a sequencing error may be responsible. CDR3 nucleotide sequence: TGTGTCAGCAGTATACACGGGGGGGCTGACGGGGAGCTGTTTTTT. As protein: CVSSIHGGADGELFF. This chain uses TRBV11-2 with TRBJ2-2, with 8 bases fitting TRBD2. Germline CDR1 SGHAT, CDR2 FQNNGV. This CDR3 comprises 15 residues.

Points on this clonotype: This may be a read error: a much more frequent sequence differs by one nucleotide. The chain couples TRBV20-1 to TRBJ1-2; D possibly corresponds to TRBD1 (6 bases). In germline, CDR1 is DFQATT, CDR2 SNEGSKA (reference sequence). The CDR3 spans 14 residues. The CDR3 region has the DNA TGCGGTGCTCCCCAGGGGAAACCCGTCTATGGCTACACCTTC. Amino acids: CGAPQGKPVYGYTF.

J is TRBJ2-7 and V is TRBV11-2; TRBD2 matches at 14 bases. V shed 5 bases and J 7 bases; nucleotides not matched to a gene: 4. The germline gives CDR1 SGHAT, CDR2 FQNNGV. The CDR3 covers 14 residues. The CDR3 loop is CASSGTSGSLEQYF. For the CDR3, the DNA is TGTGCCAGCAGCGGGACTAGCGGGAGTCTTGAGCAGTACTTC.

About this clonotype itself: The junction and the germline gene differ at one end; a read error may be behind it. The chain combines TRBV12-3 or TRBV12-4 with TRBJ2-7; TRBD2 matches 12 bases. There are 15 residues in the CDR3. In DNA form, the CDR3 reads TGTGCCAGCAGTTCCACTAGCGGGAGGCCCTACGAGAAGTGCTTC. This sequence encodes CASSSTSGRPYEKCF.

J is TRBJ1-1 and V is TRBV28; D is perhaps TRBD1 (5 bases). The CDR3 covers 15 residues. Germline values: CDR1 MDHEN, CDR2 SYDVKM. The CDR3 coding sequence is TGTGTCAACAGCGGGAAGGGGATTGGTACCACTGAAGCTTTCTTT. It codes for CVNSGKGIGTTEAFF.

This chain connects TRBV19 to TRBJ1-2; 8 bases map to TRBD1. Germline-derived CDR1 and CDR2 are LNHDA and SQIVND (reference sequence). V lost 4 bases, J lost 8 bases, and 12 bases stayed unmatched. CDR3 length equals 15 residues. The CDR3 DNA reads as TGTGCCAGTAGTACCAAGATCCGGACAGGGTACGGCTACACCTTC. Amino acids: CASSTKIRTGYGYTF.

In regard to this clonotype: The germline gene is not matched at one end of the junction; a read error may be the cause. The J gene is TRBJ1-1, the V gene TRBV6-6, with D perhaps matching TRBD1 (6 bases). The CDR3 loop spans 14 amino acids. CDR1 is MNHNY and CDR2 is SVGAGI in the germline V gene (reference sequence). This CDR3 reads CVADLTGWDTEVFF. The CDR3 DNA reads TGTGTCGCAGACCTCACAGGGTGGGACACTGAAGTTTTCTTT.

The table lists this clonotype with a count of one. A much larger clonotype is one base distant, so this may be a read error. The chain has TRBV5-6 and TRBJ2-3; perhaps TRBD1 as D (6 bases). The CDR3 runs to 13 residues. CDR1 and CDR2 from the germline V gene are SGHDT and YYEEEE. CDR3 DNA sequence: TGTGTCAGCAGCCCGGACAGTCTTGATACGCAGTATTTT. This gives the protein CVSSPDSLDTQYF.

The genes are TRBV30 and TRBJ2-7, with D unresolved. The V and J ends lost 0 bases and 10 bases respectively, with 16 bases between them. This CDR3 region has 13 residues. Germline CDR1 reads GTSNPN; CDR2 reads SVGIG (reference sequence). CDR3 protein: CAWSVSGVTDQYF. CDR3 in DNA: TGTGCCTGGAGTGTCTCTGGGGTAACCGACCAGTACTTC.

The CDR3 region is CSAHTGTRVYEQYF. Written as DNA, the CDR3 is TGCAGTGCTCACACCGGGACTAGAGTGTACGAGCAGTACTTC. The V gene is TRBV20-1, the J gene TRBJ2-7; 8 bases agree with TRBD2. The length of the CDR3 is 14 residues. Per the germline V gene, CDR1 is DFQATT and CDR2 is SNEGSKA (reference sequence). Trimming removed 5 bases from V and 4 bases from J; junction bases left unmatched: 10.